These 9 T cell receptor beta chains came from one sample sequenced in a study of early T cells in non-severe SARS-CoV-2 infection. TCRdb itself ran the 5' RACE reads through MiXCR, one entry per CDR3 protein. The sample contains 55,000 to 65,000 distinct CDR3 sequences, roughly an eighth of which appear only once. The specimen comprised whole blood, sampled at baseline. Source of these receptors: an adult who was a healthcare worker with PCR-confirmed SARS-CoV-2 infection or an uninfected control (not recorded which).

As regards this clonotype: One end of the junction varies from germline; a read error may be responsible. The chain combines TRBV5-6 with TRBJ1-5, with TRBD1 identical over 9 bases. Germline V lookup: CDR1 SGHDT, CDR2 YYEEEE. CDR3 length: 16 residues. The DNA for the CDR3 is TGTGCCGGCAGCTTGACCGGGACAGGGAATAAGCAGCCCCAGCATTTT. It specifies CAGSLTGTGNKQPQHF.

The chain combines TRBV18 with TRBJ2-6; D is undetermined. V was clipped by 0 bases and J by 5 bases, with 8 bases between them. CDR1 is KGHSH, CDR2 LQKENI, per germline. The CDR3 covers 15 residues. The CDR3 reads CASSPPDVRANVLTF. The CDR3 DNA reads TGTGCCAGCTCACCACCAGATGTCAGGGCCAACGTCCTGACTTTC.

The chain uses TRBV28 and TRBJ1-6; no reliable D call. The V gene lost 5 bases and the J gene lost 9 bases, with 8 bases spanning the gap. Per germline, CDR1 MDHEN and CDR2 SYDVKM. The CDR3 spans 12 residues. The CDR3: CASSPYSSPLHF. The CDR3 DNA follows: TGTGCCAGCAGTCCCTATTCTTCACCCCTCCACTTT.

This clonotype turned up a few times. CDR3 region: CASSLLNTGELFF. The CDR3 DNA reads as TGTGCCAGCTCACTCCTGAACACCGGGGAGCTGTTTTTT. The chain couples TRBV18 to TRBJ2-2; D is uncertain. The CDR3 consists of 13 residues. Germline V gene data show CDR1 as KGHSH and CDR2 as LQKENI. The V end lost 4 bases, the J end lost 1 base, and 4 bases lay between the germline ends.

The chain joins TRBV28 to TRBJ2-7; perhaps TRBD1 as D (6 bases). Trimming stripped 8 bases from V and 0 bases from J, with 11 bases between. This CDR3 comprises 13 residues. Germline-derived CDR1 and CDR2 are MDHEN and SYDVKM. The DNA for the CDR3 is TGTGCCAGCCGTGAAGGGGGCTCCTACGAGCAGTACTTC. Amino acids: CASREGGSYEQYF.

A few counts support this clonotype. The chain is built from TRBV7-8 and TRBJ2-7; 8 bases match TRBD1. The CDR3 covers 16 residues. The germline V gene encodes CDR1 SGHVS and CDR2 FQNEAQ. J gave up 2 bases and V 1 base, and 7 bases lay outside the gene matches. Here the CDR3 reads CASSLGRTGPPYEQYF. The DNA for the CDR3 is TGTGCCAGCAGCTTAGGACGGACAGGGCCGCCCTACGAGCAGTACTTC. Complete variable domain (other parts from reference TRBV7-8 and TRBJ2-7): GAGVSQSPRYKVAKRGQDVALRCDPISGHVSLFWYQQALGQGPEFLTYFQNEAQLDKSGLPSDRFFAERPEGSVSTLKIQRTQQEDSAVYLCASSLGRTGPPYEQYFGPGTRLTVT.

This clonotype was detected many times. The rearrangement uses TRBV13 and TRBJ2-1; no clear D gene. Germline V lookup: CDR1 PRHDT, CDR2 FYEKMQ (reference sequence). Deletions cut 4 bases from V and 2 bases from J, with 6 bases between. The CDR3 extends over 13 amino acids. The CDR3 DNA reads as TGTGCCAGCAGCTCCCAGACCTACAATGAGCAGTTCTTC. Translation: CASSSQTYNEQFF.

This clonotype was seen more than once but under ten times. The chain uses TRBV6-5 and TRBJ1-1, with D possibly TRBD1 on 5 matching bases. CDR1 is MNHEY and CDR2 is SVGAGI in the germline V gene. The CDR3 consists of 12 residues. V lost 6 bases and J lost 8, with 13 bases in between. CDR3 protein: CASSRDLSEAFF. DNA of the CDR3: TGTGCCAGCAGCAGGGACCTCTCAGAAGCTTTCTTT.

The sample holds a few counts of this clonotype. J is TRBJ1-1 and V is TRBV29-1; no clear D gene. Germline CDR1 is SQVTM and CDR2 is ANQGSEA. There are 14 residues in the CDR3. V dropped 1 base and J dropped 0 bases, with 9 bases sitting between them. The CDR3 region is CSVEGQRMNTEAFF. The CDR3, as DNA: TGCAGCGTTGAAGGGCAGAGAATGAACACTGAAGCTTTCTTT.